This TCR beta chain was recorded in a study of blood T cell repertoires in COVID-19. Under the authors' procedure: Nucleated cell counts were estimated from reference gene primer amplification. TCRdb's copy holds only in-frame clones and misses some; the assay was immunoSEQ multiplex PCR. V, J and clone size derive from that table, while D and trimming were established from the DNA sequence. The table shows 190,000 or so clones, with about nine tenths occurring only once. The CDR3 is made up of 14 amino acids. Trimming shortened V by 2 bases and J by 7 bases, and 14 bases separated the two germline ends. In germline, CDR1 is SGHTA, CDR2 FQGNSA.

Material: peripheral blood. The chain links TRBV7-2 to TRBJ2-5; a possible D gene is TRBD1 (7 bases). This TCR was sampled from a woman in her twenties or thirties with acute or convalescent COVID-19. The CDR3 spells CASSLSGPGGTQYF. In nucleotides, the CDR3 is TGTGCCAGCAGCTTAAGCGGGCCAGGGGGGACCCAGTACTTC.